This TCR beta chain appears in the sequencing data of a study of OX40 agonist ivuxolimab in advanced cancers. Trimming at V came to 3 bases and at J to 4 bases, leaving 7 bases not matched to a gene. CDR3 length: 16 amino acids. CDR1 is KGHSH and CDR2 is LQKENI in the germline V gene. The protocol was immunoSEQ multiplex PCR, while the TCRdb copy is restricted to in-frame clones and leaves out a portion. This sample has 50,000 to 60,000 clones, with approximately 87% found just once. This receptor was identified in an adult with an advanced solid tumor such as melanoma, head and neck, liver or kidney cancer. The chain combines TRBV18 with TRBJ2-3, with 10 bases that match TRBD1. The sequencing here drew on CD4+ or CD8+ T cells sorted from blood, taken in a trial of the OX40 agonist ivuxolimab. CDR3 sequence: CASSPQTGGAADTQYF. CDR3 nucleotide sequence: TGTGCCAGCTCACCCCAGACAGGGGGCGCAGCAGATACGCAGTATTTT.